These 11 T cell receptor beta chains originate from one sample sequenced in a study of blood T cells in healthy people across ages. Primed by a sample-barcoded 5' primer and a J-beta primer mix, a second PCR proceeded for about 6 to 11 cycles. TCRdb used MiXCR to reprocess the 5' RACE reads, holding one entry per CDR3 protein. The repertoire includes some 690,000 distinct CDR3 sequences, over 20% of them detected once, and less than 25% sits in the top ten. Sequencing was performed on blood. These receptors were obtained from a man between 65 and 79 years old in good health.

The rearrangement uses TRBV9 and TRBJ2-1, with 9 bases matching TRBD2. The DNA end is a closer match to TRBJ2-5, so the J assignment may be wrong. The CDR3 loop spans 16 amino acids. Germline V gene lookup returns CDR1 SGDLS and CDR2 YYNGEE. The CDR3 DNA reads TGTGCCAGCAGCCAAAAGGCGGGAGGGCCAGGGGAGACCCAGTACTTC. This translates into CASSQKAGGPGETQYF.

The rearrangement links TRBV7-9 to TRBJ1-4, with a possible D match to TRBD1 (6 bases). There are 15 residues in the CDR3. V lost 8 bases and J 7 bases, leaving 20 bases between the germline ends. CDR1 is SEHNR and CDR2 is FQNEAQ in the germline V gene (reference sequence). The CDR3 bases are TGTGCCAGCGGCCCAACCGGGGGCGGGAGTGAAAAACTGTTTTTT. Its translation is CASGPTGGGSEKLFF.

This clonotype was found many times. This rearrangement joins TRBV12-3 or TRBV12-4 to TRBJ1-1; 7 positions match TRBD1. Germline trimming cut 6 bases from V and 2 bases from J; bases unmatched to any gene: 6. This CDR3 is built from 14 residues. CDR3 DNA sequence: TGTGCCAGCAGCTTAAGGGGGCTTAACACTGAAGCTTTCTTT. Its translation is CASSLRGLNTEAFF.

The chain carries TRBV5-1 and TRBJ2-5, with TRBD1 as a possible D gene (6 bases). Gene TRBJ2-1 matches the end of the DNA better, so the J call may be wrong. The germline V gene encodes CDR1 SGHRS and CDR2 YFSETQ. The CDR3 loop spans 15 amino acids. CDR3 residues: CASSLELAGVDEQFF. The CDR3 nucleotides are TGCGCCAGCAGCTTGGAGTTAGCAGGGGTTGATGAGCAGTTCTTC.

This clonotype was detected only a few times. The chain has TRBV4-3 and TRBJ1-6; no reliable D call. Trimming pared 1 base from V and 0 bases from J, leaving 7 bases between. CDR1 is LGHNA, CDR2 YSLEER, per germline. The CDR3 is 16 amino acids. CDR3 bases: TGCGCCAGCAGCCAAGTATACAGCTCCTATAATTCACCCCTCCACTTT. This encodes CASSQVYSSYNSPLHF.

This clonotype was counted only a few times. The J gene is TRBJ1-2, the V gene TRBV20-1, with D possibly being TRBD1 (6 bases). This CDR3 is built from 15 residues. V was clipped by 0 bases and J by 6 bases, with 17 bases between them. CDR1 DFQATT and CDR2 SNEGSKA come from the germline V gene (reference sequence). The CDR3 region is CSAREAQQGSHGYTF. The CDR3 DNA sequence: TGCAGTGCTAGAGAGGCCCAACAGGGTTCTCATGGCTACACCTTC.

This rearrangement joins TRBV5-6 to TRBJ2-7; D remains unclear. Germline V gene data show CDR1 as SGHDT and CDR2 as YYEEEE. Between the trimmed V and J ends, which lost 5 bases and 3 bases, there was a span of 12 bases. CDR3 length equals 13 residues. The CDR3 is CASRSGFHYEQYF. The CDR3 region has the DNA TGTGCCAGCAGATCCGGGTTCCACTACGAGCAGTACTTC.

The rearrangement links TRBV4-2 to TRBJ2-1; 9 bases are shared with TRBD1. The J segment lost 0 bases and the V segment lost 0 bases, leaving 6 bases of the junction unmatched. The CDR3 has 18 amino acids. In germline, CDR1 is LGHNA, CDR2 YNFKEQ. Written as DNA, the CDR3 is TGTGCCAGCAGCCAAGATCAGGACAGGGGAAGCTCCTACAATGAGCAGTTCTTC. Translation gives CASSQDQDRGSSYNEQFF.

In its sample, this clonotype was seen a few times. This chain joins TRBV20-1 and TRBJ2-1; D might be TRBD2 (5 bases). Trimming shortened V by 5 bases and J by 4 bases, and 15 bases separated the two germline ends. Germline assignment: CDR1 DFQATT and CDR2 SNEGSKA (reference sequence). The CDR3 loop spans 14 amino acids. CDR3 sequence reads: CSAGLGWEYNEQFF. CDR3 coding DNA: TGCAGTGCTGGTCTTGGATGGGAGTACAATGAGCAGTTCTTC.

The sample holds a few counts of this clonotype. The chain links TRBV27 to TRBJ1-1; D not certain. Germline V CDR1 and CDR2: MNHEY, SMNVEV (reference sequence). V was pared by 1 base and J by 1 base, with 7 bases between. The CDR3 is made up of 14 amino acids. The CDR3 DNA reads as TGTGCCAGCAGTTTATACAGTTCGAACACTGAAGCTTTCTTT. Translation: CASSLYSSNTEAFF.

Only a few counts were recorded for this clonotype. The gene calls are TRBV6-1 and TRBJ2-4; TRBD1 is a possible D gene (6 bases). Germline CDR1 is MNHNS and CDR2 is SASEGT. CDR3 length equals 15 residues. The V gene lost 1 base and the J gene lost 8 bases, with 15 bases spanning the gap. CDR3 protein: CASSEGQANWDIQYF. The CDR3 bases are TGTGCCAGCAGTGAAGGACAGGCGAATTGGGACATTCAGTACTTC.